A single sample gave rise to the 26 T cell receptor beta chains below, sequenced in a study of blood T cell repertoires in COVID-19. The assay was immunoSEQ multiplex PCR, and TCRdb's table has in-frame clones only and misses some. The sample lists 100,000 to 150,000 clones; 85% were seen once. Sequencing was done on a sample of peripheral blood. Receptor source: a man at least 80 years old with active or convalescent COVID-19.

The J gene is TRBJ1-1, the V gene TRBV30; D possibly corresponds to TRBD1 (6 bases). Germline CDR1 GTSNPN, CDR2 SVGIG (reference sequence). The CDR3 runs 12 residues. Between the trimmed V and J ends, which lost 7 bases and 5 bases, there was a span of 14 bases. DNA for the CDR3: TGTGCCTCCCTCTTAAGGGGGACTGAAGCTTTCTTT. It translates to CASLLRGTEAFF.

The rearrangement uses TRBV30 and TRBJ2-7, with 7 bases matching TRBD1. The CDR3 is 15 residues long. The ends lost 0 bases at V and 2 bases at J; junction bases unmatched: 7. CDR1 is GTSNPN and CDR2 is SVGIG in the germline V gene (reference sequence). The CDR3 DNA follows: TGTGCCTGGAGTGTAAGGGGGCAGGGGGCCTACGAGCAGTACTTC. This encodes CAWSVRGQGAYEQYF.

As concerns this clone: An end of the junction differs from the germline gene, which may be a read error. CDR3 sequence: CASSLGDRDHGRVF. CDR3 DNA: TGTGCCAGCAGTTTGGGGGACAGGGACCACGGCCGGGTCTTC. The V call is TRBV28, the J call TRBJ2-1; TRBD1 matches 9 bases. The CDR3 totals 14 residues. From germline, CDR1 is MDHEN and CDR2 SYDVKM.

The CDR3 sequence is CASSLATGEGGYTF. CDR3 DNA: TGTGCCAGCAGCTTAGCAACAGGGGAAGGGGGCTACACCTTC. The V call is TRBV7-2, the J call TRBJ1-2; 7 bases are a match to TRBD1. Per the germline V gene, CDR1 is SGHTA and CDR2 is FQGNSA. The J segment lost 8 bases and the V segment lost 0 bases, leaving 6 bases of the junction unmatched. This CDR3 has 14 amino acids.

V and J are TRBV15 and TRBJ1-5; weak D call: TRBD1 (6 bases). The CDR3 runs 14 residues. Trimming pared 4 bases from V and 2 bases from J, leaving 9 bases between. Germline CDR1 is LNHNV and CDR2 is YYDKDF (reference sequence). Here the CDR3 reads CATSIGQRNQPQHF. The DNA of the CDR3 is TGTGCCACCAGCATAGGACAGCGCAATCAGCCCCAGCATTTT.

The chain employs TRBV7-9 and TRBJ2-3, with no clear D. The germline CDR1 and CDR2 sequences are SEHNR and FQNEAQ (reference sequence). The CDR3 contains 14 residues. Trimming took 2 bases from V and 0 from J, leaving 6 bases between them. The CDR3 loop is CASSLMTSTDTQYF. In DNA form, the CDR3 reads TGTGCCAGCAGCTTAATGACTAGCACAGATACGCAGTATTTT.

The chain has TRBV4-1 and TRBJ2-5, with 8 nucleotides matching TRBD2. With 3 bases clipped from V and 5 bases from J, the junction kept 11 bases outside the gene matches. The CDR3 loop spans 16 amino acids. Germline V gives CDR1 MGHRA, CDR2 YSYEKL. CDR3 sequence reads: CASSQRFSGEGETQYF. The CDR3 nucleotides read TGCGCCAGCAGCCAGCGGTTTAGCGGGGAGGGGGAGACCCAGTACTTC.

The chain is built from TRBV4-3 and TRBJ2-2, with D uncertain. The CDR3 length is 16 residues. Germline CDR1 LGHNA, CDR2 YSLEER. The V end lost 0 bases, the J end lost 0 bases, and 8 bases lay between the germline ends. In DNA form, the CDR3 reads TGCGCCAGCAGCCAAGACAGGCCCCCGAACACCGGGGAGCTGTTTTTT. Translated, it gives CASSQDRPPNTGELFF.

The genes are TRBV5-1 and TRBJ1-3, with D perhaps matching TRBD1 (5 bases). This CDR3 contains 17 residues. Per germline, CDR1 SGHRS and CDR2 YFSETQ. Trimming shortened V by 4 bases and J by 0 bases, and 17 bases separated the two germline ends. The CDR3 protein is CASSPDPGYFSGNTIYF. The CDR3 DNA reads TGCGCCAGCAGCCCTGACCCAGGGTACTTCTCTGGAAACACCATATATTTT.

This sequence joins TRBV19 and TRBJ2-7; 10 bases line up with TRBD2. The ends lost 4 bases at V and 3 bases at J; junction bases unmatched: 3. There are 14 residues in the CDR3. Per the germline V gene, CDR1 is LNHDA and CDR2 is SQIVND (reference sequence). CDR3 in DNA: TGTGCCAGTAGTAATAGCGGGGGGAACTACGAGCAGTACTTC. Protein sequence: CASSNSGGNYEQYF.

The rearrangement joins TRBV6-2 or TRBV6-3 to TRBJ2-2; a weak D match, TRBD1 (5 bases). V dropped 6 bases and J dropped 3 bases, with 17 bases sitting between them. Germline V gives CDR1 MNHEY, CDR2 SVGEGT. The CDR3 runs 16 residues. The CDR3 DNA reads as TGTGCCAGCAGCCACGATAGGGGCCCCGACACCGGGGAGCTGTTTTTT. Amino acid sequence: CASSHDRGPDTGELFF.

The chain employs TRBV5-1 and TRBJ2-2; 9 nucleotides match TRBD2. The CDR3 extends over 14 amino acids. V lost 4 bases and J lost 6; bases outside the gene matches: 4. Germline-derived CDR1 and CDR2 are SGHRS and YFSETQ. The CDR3 bases are TGCGCCAGCAGCCTCCTAGCGGGATCCGGGGAGCTGTTTTTT. Its translation: CASSLLAGSGELFF.

The rearrangement uses TRBV11-1 and TRBJ2-7; TRBD2 aligns across 7 bases. V lost 3 bases to trimming and J lost 3 bases; unmatched junction nucleotides: 8. Germline CDR1 SGHAT, CDR2 FQDESV (reference sequence). This CDR3 spans 15 amino acids. DNA for the CDR3: TGTGCCAGCAGCTTTGAGCGGGATAGTCACTACGAGCAGTACTTC. This encodes CASSFERDSHYEQYF.

CDR3 loop: CASSEANAAAGNSGELFF. The DNA for the CDR3 is TGTGCCAGCAGTGAAGCGAATGCTGCAGCGGGGAATTCCGGGGAGCTGTTTTTT. The chain recombines TRBV2 with TRBJ2-2; TRBD2 agrees at 7 bases. This CDR3 contains 18 residues. Germline CDR1 is SNHLY and CDR2 is FYNNEI. The V gene end was trimmed by 0 bases and the J gene end by 6 bases; junction bases not matched to a gene: 13.

This clone turned up a few times. The chain joins TRBV6-5 to TRBJ2-7; 14 nucleotides align to TRBD2. Losses at the gene ends were 6 bases for V and 5 bases for J; bases not matched to a gene: 6. Germline-derived CDR1 and CDR2 are MNHEY and SVGAGI. This CDR3 contains 15 residues. This CDR3 is CASRRLAGGIHEQYF. In DNA, the CDR3 is TGTGCCAGCAGGCGACTAGCGGGGGGGATCCACGAGCAGTACTTC.

The chain is built from TRBV28 and TRBJ1-1, with a weak D call TRBD1 (6 bases). Germline V CDR1 and CDR2: MDHEN, SYDVKM. This CDR3 contains 14 residues. The V end was cut by 6 bases, the J end by 2 bases, with 13 bases between. In DNA, the CDR3 is TGTGCCAGCAGCCTTTGGACAGAAAACACTGAAGCTTTCTTT. Residues: CASSLWTENTEAFF.

The rearrangement links TRBV10-3 to TRBJ2-2, with D perhaps matching TRBD2 (6 bases). The CDR3 consists of 18 residues. Trimming pared 4 bases from V and 3 bases from J, leaving 21 bases between. The germline gives CDR1 ENHRY, CDR2 SYGVKD. CDR3 residues: CAISGRDTSFQDTGELFF. CDR3 DNA sequence: TGTGCCATCAGTGGGCGAGATACTAGCTTTCAAGACACCGGGGAGCTGTTTTTT.

The chain has TRBV15 and TRBJ1-4; TRBD1 aligns across 8 bases. J was trimmed by 0 bases and V by 3 bases; bases with no gene match: 6. The CDR3 totals 17 residues. Germline V gene data show CDR1 as LNHNV and CDR2 as YYDKDF (reference sequence). CDR3 bases: TGTGCCACCAGCAGCCCGGGACAGGCTGCAACTAATGAAAAACTGTTTTTT. It codes for CATSSPGQAATNEKLFF.

V is TRBV7-2 and J is TRBJ2-7, with 10 bases that match TRBD2. Germline values: CDR1 SGHTA, CDR2 FQGNSA. The CDR3 extends over 15 amino acids. Losses at the gene ends were 6 bases for V and 2 bases for J; bases not matched to a gene: 7. The CDR3 coding sequence is TGTGCCAGCAGTGGAGCTAGCGGGAGAACCTACGAGCAGTACTTC. The encoded protein is CASSGASGRTYEQYF.

The chain employs TRBV3-1 (or the pseudogene TRBV3-2) and TRBJ1-5; 7 bases are shared with TRBD1. J lost 4 bases, V lost 5 bases, and 5 bases had no gene match. CDR3 length equals 14 residues. Germline-derived CDR1 and CDR2 are LGHDT and YNNKEL (reference sequence). CDR3 in amino acids: CASSMGTANQPQHF. The CDR3 DNA follows: TGTGCCAGCAGCATGGGGACAGCGAATCAGCCCCAGCATTTT.

The chain has TRBV10-3 and TRBJ1-5, with D maybe TRBD1 (5 bases). V was trimmed by 0 bases and J by 4 bases, leaving 13 bases between them. The germline gives CDR1 ENHRY, CDR2 SYGVKD. The CDR3 has 16 residues. The CDR3 loop reads CAISESGGVLNQPQHF. In DNA form, the CDR3 reads TGTGCCATCAGTGAGTCGGGAGGGGTTTTAAATCAGCCCCAGCATTTT.

The chain links TRBV7-2 to TRBJ1-6; D is ambiguous. The length of the CDR3 is 15 residues. The germline V gene has CDR1 SGHTA and CDR2 FQGNSA. Deletions cut 4 bases from V and 5 bases from J, with 12 bases between. CDR3 bases: TGTGCCAGCAGCTCAACCGGGGTTAATAATTCACCCCTCCACTTT. Translating gives CASSSTGVNNSPLHF.

V usage is TRBV3-1 (or the pseudogene TRBV3-2) and J usage is TRBJ1-1; no clear D. The V end was cut by 4 bases, the J end by 7 bases, with 7 bases between. The CDR3 runs 11 residues. Germline V gene lookup returns CDR1 LGHDT and CDR2 YNNKEL (reference sequence). The CDR3 sequence: CASSRSGEAFF. The DNA for the CDR3 is TGTGCCAGCAGCCGATCAGGTGAAGCTTTCTTT.

This chain joins TRBV24-1 and TRBJ2-7, with D possibly matching TRBD2 (6 bases). Trimming left V 3 bases short and J 0 bases short, with 8 bases between. The CDR3 runs to 14 residues. Germline V lookup: CDR1 KGHDR, CDR2 SFDVKD. CDR3 sequence reads: CATSDRTTSYEQYF. The CDR3 coding sequence is TGTGCCACCAGTGATCGGACTACCTCCTACGAGCAGTACTTC.

CDR3 nucleotide sequence: TGTGCCAGCAGTCAGTTCTCCGGGTCCCGCACCGGGGAGCTGTTTTTT. Translated, it gives CASSQFSGSRTGELFF. This chain links TRBV2 with TRBJ2-2; no definite D call. CDR1 and CDR2 (germline): SNHLY, FYNNEI. The V end lost 5 bases, the J end lost 4 bases, and 17 bases lay between the germline ends. The CDR3 has 16 amino acids.

The chain employs TRBV5-1 and TRBJ2-3, with 8 bases identical to TRBD2. Germline V gene sequence: CDR1 SGHRS, CDR2 YFSETQ. This CDR3 comprises 15 residues. After removal of 4 bases from V and 2 bases from J, the junction contained 6 bases not matched to a gene. CDR3 nucleotide sequence: TGCGCCAGCAGCATTACTAGCGGTCACACAGATACGCAGTATTTT. The encoded protein is CASSITSGHTDTQYF.